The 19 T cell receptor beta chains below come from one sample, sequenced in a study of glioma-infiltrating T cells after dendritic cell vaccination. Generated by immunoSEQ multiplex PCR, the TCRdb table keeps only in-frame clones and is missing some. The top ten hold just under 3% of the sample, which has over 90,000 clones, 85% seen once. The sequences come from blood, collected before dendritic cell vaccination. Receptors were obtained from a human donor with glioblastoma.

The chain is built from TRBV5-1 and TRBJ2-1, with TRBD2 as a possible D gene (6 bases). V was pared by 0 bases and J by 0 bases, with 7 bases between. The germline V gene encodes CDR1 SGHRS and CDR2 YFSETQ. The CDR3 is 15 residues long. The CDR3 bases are TGCGCCAGCAGCTTGGCGGGGGACTCCTACAATGAGCAGTTCTTC. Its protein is CASSLAGDSYNEQFF.

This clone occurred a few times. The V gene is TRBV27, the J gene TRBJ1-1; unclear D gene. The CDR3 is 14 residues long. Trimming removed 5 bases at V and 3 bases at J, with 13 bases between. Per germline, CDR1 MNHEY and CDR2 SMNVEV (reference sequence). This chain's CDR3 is CASSPTPWYTEAFF. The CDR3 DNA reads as TGTGCCAGCAGTCCGACACCCTGGTACACTGAAGCTTTCTTT.

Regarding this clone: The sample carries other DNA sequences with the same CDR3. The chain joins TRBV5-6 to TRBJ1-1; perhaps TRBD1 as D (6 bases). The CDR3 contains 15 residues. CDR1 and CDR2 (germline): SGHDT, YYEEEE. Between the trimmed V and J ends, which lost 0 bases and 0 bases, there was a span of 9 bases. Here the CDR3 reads CASSLVGGLNTEAFF. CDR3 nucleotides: TGTGCCAGCAGCTTGGTCGGGGGGCTGAACACTGAAGCTTTCTTT.

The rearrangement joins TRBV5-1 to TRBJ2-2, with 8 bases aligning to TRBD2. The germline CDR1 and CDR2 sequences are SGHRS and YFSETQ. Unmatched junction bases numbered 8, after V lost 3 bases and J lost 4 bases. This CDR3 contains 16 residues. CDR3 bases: TGCGCCAGCAGCTGGGGACGACTAGCGCTCACCGGGGAGCTGTTTTTT. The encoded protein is CASSWGRLALTGELFF.

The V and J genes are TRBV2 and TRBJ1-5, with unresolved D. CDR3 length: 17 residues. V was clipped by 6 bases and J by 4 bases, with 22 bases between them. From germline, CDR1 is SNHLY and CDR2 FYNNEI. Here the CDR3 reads CASSLEVVPLRNQPQHF. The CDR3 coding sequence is TGTGCCAGCAGCTTGGAGGTGGTGCCCTTAAGGAATCAGCCCCAGCATTTT.

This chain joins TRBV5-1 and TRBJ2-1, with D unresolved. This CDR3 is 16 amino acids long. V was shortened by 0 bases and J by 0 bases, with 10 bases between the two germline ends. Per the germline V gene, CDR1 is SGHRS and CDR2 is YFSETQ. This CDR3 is CASSLGEASSYNEQFF. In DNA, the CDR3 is TGCGCCAGCAGCTTGGGCGAGGCTAGCTCCTACAATGAGCAGTTCTTC. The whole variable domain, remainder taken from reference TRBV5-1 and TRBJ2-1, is KAGVTQTPRYLIKTRGQQVTLSCSPISGHRSVSWYQQTPGQGLQFLFEYFSETQRNKGNFPGRFSGRQFSNSRSEMNVSTLELGDSALYLCASSLGEASSYNEQFFGPGTRLTVL.

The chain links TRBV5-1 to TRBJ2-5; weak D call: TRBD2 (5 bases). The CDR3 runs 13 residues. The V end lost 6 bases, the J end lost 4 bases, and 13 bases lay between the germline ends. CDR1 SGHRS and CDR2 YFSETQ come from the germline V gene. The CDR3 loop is CASTEGNGETQYF. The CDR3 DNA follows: TGCGCCAGCACCGAGGGTAATGGAGAGACCCAGTACTTC.

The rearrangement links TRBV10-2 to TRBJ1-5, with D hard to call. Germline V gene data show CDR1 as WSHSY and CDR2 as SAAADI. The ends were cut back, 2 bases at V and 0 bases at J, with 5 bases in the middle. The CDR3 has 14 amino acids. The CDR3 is CASSETYSNQPQHF. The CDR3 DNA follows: TGCGCCAGCAGTGAGACCTATAGCAATCAGCCCCAGCATTTT.

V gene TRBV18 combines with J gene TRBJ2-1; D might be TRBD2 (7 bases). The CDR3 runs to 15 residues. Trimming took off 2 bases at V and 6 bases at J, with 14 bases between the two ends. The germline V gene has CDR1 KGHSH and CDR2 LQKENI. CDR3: CASSPDGGRSNEQFF. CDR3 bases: TGTGCCAGCTCACCAGACGGGGGGCGTAGCAATGAGCAGTTCTTC. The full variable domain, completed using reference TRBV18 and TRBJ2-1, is NAGVMQNPRHLVRRRGQEARLRCSPMKGHSHVYWYRQLPEEGLKFMVYLQKENIIDESGMPKERFSAEFPKEGPSILRIQQVVRGDSAAYFCASSPDGGRSNEQFFGPGTRLTVL.

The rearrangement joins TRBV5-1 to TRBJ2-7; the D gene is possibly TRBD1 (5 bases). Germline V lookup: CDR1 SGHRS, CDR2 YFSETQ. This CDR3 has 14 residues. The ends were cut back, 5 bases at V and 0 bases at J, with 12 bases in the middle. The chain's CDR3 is CASREHRTSYEQYF. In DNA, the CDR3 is TGCGCCAGCAGAGAACACAGGACCTCCTACGAGCAGTACTTC.

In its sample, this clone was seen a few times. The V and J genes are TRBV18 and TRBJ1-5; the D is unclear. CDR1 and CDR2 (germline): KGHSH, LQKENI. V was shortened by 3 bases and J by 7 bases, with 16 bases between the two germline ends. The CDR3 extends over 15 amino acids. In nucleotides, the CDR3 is TGTGCCAGCTCACCCTCCAGAGGGAGCGGCCAGCCCCAGCATTTT. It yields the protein CASSPSRGSGQPQHF.

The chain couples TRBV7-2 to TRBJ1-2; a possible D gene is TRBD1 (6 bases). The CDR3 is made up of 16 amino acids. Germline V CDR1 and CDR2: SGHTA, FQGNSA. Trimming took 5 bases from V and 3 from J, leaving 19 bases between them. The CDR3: CASSHPPQGRDYGYTF. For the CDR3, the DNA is TGTGCCAGCAGCCACCCCCCGCAGGGGCGAGACTATGGCTACACCTTC.

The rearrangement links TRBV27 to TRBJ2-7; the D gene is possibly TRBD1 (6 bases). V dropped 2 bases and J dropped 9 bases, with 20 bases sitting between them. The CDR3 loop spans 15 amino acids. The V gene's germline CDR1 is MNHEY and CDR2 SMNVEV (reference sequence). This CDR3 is CASSLGRDTPQGQYF. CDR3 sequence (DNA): TGTGCCAGCAGTTTAGGCCGGGACACTCCCCAGGGGCAGTACTTC.

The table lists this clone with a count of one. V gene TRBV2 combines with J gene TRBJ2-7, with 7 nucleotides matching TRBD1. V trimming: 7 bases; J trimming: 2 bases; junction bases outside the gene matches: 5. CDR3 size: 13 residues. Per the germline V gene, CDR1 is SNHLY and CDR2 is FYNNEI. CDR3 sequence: CASMWTGPYEQYF. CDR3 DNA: TGTGCCAGCATGTGGACAGGCCCCTACGAGCAGTACTTC.

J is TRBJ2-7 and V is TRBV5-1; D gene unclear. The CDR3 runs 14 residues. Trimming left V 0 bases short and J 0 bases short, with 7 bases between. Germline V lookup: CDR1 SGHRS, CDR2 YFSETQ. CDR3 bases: TGCGCCAGCAGCTTGGACGCGAGCTCCTACGAGCAGTACTTC. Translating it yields CASSLDASSYEQYF.

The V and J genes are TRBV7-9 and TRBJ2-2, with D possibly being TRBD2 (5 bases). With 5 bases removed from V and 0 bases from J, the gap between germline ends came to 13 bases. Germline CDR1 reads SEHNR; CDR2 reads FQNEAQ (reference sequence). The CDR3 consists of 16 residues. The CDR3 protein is CASSPLRAANTGELFF. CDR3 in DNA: TGTGCCAGCAGCCCCCTGCGGGCAGCGAACACCGGGGAGCTGTTTTTT.

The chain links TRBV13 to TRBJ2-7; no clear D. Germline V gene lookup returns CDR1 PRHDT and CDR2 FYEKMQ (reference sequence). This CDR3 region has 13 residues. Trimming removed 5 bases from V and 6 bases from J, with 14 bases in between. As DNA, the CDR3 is TGTGCCAGCAGCCTATATCTTACGGGCGAGCAGTACTTC. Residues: CASSLYLTGEQYF.

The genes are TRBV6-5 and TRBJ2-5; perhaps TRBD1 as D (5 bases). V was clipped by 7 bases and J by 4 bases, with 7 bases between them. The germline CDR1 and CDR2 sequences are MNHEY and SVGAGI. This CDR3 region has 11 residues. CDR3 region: CASTQGETQYF. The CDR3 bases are TGTGCCAGCACCCAGGGAGAGACCCAGTACTTC.

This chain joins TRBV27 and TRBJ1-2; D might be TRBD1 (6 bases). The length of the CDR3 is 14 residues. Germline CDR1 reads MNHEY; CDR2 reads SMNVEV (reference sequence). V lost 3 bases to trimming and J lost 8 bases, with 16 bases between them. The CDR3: CASSFADRGKGYTF. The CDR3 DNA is TGTGCCAGCAGTTTCGCGGACAGAGGGAAGGGCTACACCTTC.